This T cell receptor beta chain derives from a study of blood T cell repertoires in COVID-19. The data were produced by immunoSEQ multiplex PCR, yet TCRdb's version contains in-frame clones alone and is incomplete. The sample consists of 130,000 or so clones, around 82% of them appearing once. The CDR3 has 14 residues. Trimming pared 4 bases from V and 7 bases from J, leaving 17 bases between. Germline V gene data show CDR1 as MNHEY and CDR2 as SVGAGI. The chain carries TRBV6-5 and TRBJ2-7; D possibly corresponds to TRBD2 (5 bases). Sequencing used peripheral blood. This receptor was identified in a man of 80 years or more with active or convalescent COVID-19. The CDR3 DNA follows: TGTGCCAGCAGTTTAGGAGTGAGGGCCTCGGAGCAGTACTTC. Protein: CASSLGVRASEQYF.